This is a list of T cell receptor beta chains from one sample in a study of blood T cell repertoires in COVID-19. Some clones are missing from TCRdb's copy, which holds only in-frame ones; the method was immunoSEQ multiplex PCR. The repertoire has about 110,000 clones, about 85% of them found once; the top ten carry roughly 5%. Sequencing was performed on peripheral blood. These receptors were collected from a human donor in a cohort sampled during active COVID-19. Each CDR3 is given with its conserved first and last residue. A D gene is named only where the DNA matches it firmly. The size entry is marked missing in some rows and otherwise reads once, few, many or a size class.

v_gene	j_gene	abundance	d_gene	CDR3nt	CDR3aa
TRBV6-5	TRBJ2-7	.	.	TGTGCCAGCAGTAGGTCTTCCCCAGGGGAGCAGTACTTC	CASSRSSPGEQYF
TRBV11-2	TRBJ1-3	.	.	TGTGCCAGCAGCTCCCTGTCGTGGGGGGCTGGAAACACCATATATTTT	CASSSLSWGAGNTIYF
TRBV4-1	TRBJ2-1	.	TRBD2	TGCGCCAGCAGCCAAGAGACTAGCGGGAGCTACAATGAGCAGTTCTTC	CASSQETSGSYNEQFF
TRBV12-3/TRBV12-4	TRBJ2-5	.	.	TGTGCCAGCAGTCTGGGGGGATACGGGACCCAGTACTTC	CASSLGGYGTQYF
TRBV15	TRBJ2-5	.	TRBD2	TGTGCCACCAGCAGAGATGGACTAGCGGGAGCCCTCATGGAGACCCAGTACTTC	CATSRDGLAGALMETQYF
TRBV19	TRBJ2-4	.	.	TGTGCCAGTAGTATAGTTGGGCAGCTAGCCAAAAACATTCAGTACTTC	CASSIVGQLAKNIQYF
TRBV6-1	TRBJ1-5	few	TRBD1	TGTGCCAGCAGTGAAGGACAGGGGAGGCAGCCCCAGCATTTT	CASSEGQGRQPQHF
TRBV10-3	TRBJ2-5	.	TRBD1	TGTGCCACCCGACAGGGGCGAGAGACCCAGTACTTC	CATRQGRETQYF
TRBV10-1	TRBJ2-3	.	TRBD2	TGCGCCAGCAGTGAGTCCGGGACTAGCGGGACAGATACGCAGTATTTT	CASSESGTSGTDTQYF
TRBV4-1	TRBJ1-6	.	.	TGCGCCAGCAGCTCCGTAGGCAGGGCTCGGGATTCACCCCTCCACTTT	CASSSVGRARDSPLHF
TRBV7-2	TRBJ2-1	.	TRBD1	TGTGCCAGCAGCTTCCCCAGGGGGTCCTTGGAAAATGAGCAGTTCTTC	CASSFPRGSLENEQFF
TRBV7-3	TRBJ2-1	.	TRBD2	TGTGCCAGCAGCCCGTCGTTAGCGGGAGGGCCCTACAATGAGCAGTTCTTC	CASSPSLAGGPYNEQFF
TRBV24-1	TRBJ2-5	.	.	TGTGCCACCAGTGATTCCCGACAGTTCCAAGAGACCCAGTACTTC	CATSDSRQFQETQYF
TRBV28	TRBJ2-6	.	.	TGTGCCAGCAGTTCTACCGTTGGTAGGGCCAACGTCCTGACTTTC	CASSSTVGRANVLTF
TRBV20-1	TRBJ1-1	.	.	TGCAGTGCTAGAGACCCACAGGAAGCTTTCTTT	CSARDPQEAFF
TRBV5-1	TRBJ1-4	.	.	TGCGCCAGCAGGTTGGGGCGGACTAATGAAAAACTGTTTTTT	CASRLGRTNEKLFF
TRBV5-6	TRBJ1-1	.	.	TGTGCCAGCAGCTCCGGGGGAGGTGAAGCTTTCTTT	CASSSGGGEAFF
TRBV18	TRBJ2-1	.	.	TGTGCCAGCTCACCAACAGGACCTTACAATGAGCAGTTCTTC	CASSPTGPYNEQFF
TRBV6-5	TRBJ1-2	.	.	TGTGCCAGCAGTTACAGTCAGGGGCTCGGGGCTGGCTACACCTTC	CASSYSQGLGAGYTF
TRBV6-5	TRBJ1-1	.	TRBD1	TGTGCCAGCAACGCACCGGGACAGGGGAACACTGAAGCTTTCTTT	CASNAPGQGNTEAFF
TRBV11-2	TRBJ2-5	.	.	TGTGCCAGCAGCTCCAATAAGGGGCGGGAGACCCAGTACTTC	CASSSNKGRETQYF
TRBV28	TRBJ2-7	.	.	TGTGCCAGCGGTAACAGGCTAGGGAACTACGAGCAGTACTTC	CASGNRLGNYEQYF
TRBV5-4	TRBJ1-1	.	.	TGTGCCAGCAGCTTGGCCACAGCTTCGAACACTGAAGCTTTCTTT	CASSLATASNTEAFF
TRBV11-2	TRBJ2-7	once	TRBD2	TGTGCCAGCAGCCCGTTGAGAGGCCAGCGGGGACGCTACGAGCAGTACTTC	CASSPLRGQRGRYEQYF
TRBV9	TRBJ2-1	.	.	TGTGCCAGCAGCGCGGGGGTGGGATCCTACAATGAGCAGTTCTTC	CASSAGVGSYNEQFF
TRBV5-1	TRBJ2-1	once	.	TGCGCCAGCAGCTTGGGACAGTCCAACAATGAGCAGTTCTTC	CASSLGQSNNEQFF
TRBV2	TRBJ2-4	.	.	TGTGCCAGCACGGAGGGGATGAACATTCAGTACTTC	CASTEGMNIQYF
TRBV5-1	TRBJ2-3	once	TRBD2	TGCGCCAGCAGCTTGGCCCGGGCGGGGGGGCGCACAGATACGCAGTATTTT	CASSLARAGGRTDTQYF
TRBV24-1	TRBJ2-7	.	TRBD2	TGTGCCTCCTCCGCGGGAGGATCCGAGCAGTACTTC	CASSAGGSEQYF